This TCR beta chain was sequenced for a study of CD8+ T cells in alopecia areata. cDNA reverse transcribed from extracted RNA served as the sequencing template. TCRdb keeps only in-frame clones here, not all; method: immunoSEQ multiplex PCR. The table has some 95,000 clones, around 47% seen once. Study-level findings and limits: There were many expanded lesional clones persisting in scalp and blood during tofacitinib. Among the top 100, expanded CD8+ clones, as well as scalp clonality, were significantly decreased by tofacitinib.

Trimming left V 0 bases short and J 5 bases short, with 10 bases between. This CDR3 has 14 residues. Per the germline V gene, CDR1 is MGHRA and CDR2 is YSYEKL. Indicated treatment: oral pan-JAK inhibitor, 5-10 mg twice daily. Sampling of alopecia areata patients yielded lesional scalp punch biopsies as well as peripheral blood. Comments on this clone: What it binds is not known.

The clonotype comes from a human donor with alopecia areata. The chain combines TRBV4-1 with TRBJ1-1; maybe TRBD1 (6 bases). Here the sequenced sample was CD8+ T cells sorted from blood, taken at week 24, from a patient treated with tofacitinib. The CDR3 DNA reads TGCGCCAGCAGCCAAGAGTTTGGGACAACTGAAGCTTTCTTT. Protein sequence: CASSQEFGTTEAFF.